This T cell receptor beta chain derives from a study of T cells after posttransplantation cyclophosphamide. This clone appeared many times. This table comes from immunoSEQ multiplex PCR, and its TCRdb copy is limited to in-frame clones, with some not included. The sample presents under 40,000 clones, none singletons. This CDR3 contains 17 residues. Germline values: CDR1 SGDLS, CDR2 YYNGEE. The V and J ends lost 4 bases and 7 bases, in that order; junction bases with no gene match: 15. Sequencing was done on a sample of PBMCs. The rearrangement joins TRBV9 to TRBJ2-1, with 9 bases lining up with TRBD2. This sequence originates from a woman aged 45 to 65 in good health and a related stem cell transplant donor. CDR3 in amino acids: CASSISKEGAGGNEQFF. CDR3 in DNA: TGTGCCAGCAGCATTTCGAAGGAGGGCGCGGGGGGGAATGAGCAGTTCTTC.